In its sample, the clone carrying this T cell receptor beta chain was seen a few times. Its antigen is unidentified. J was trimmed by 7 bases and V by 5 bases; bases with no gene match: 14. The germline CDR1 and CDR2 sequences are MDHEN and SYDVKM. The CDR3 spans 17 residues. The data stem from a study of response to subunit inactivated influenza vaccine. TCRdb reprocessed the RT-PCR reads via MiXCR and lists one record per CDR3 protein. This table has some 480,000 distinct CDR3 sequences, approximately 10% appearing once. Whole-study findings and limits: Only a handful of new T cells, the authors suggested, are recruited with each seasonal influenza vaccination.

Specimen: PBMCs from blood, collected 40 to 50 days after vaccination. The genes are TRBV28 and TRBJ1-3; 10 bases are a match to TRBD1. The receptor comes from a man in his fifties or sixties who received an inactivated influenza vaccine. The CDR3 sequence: CASSTSGTGAFGNTIYF. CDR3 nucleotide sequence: TGTGCCAGCAGTACATCCGGGACAGGGGCTTTTGGTAACACCATATATTTT.